This T cell receptor (beta chain) was captured by sequencing in a study of blood T cell repertoires in COVID-19. Study at large: COVID-19 samples collected from the United States, Italy and Spain covered acute and convalescent phases. Sources were T cells, B-cell-depleted T cells, or PBMCs; the material itself was cDNA or gDNA.

This clone appeared a single time. Study processing details: From reference gene primer amplification, estimates of nucleated cell counts were derived. Clones were sequenced by immunoSEQ multiplex PCR, and TCRdb holds only the in-frame ones, with some missing. Clone size and V and J calls were adopted from that table, with D and trimming inferred from the DNA. Of roughly 130,000 clones listed, 70% to 85% were seen once; the top ten hold about 16%. The sample consisted of peripheral blood. This sequence was found in a woman aged 45-60 years with acute or convalescent COVID-19.

The CDR3 spells CACNLAGTGSNEQFF. The CDR3 DNA is TGTGCCTGTAACCTAGCCGGGACAGGGTCCAATGAGCAGTTCTTC. The V gene is TRBV30, the J gene TRBJ2-1, with 9 nucleotides matching TRBD1. The CDR3 runs 15 residues. Trimming cost V 6 bases and J 6 bases; bases outside gene matches: 12. The germline gives CDR1 GTSNPN, CDR2 SVGIG (reference sequence).